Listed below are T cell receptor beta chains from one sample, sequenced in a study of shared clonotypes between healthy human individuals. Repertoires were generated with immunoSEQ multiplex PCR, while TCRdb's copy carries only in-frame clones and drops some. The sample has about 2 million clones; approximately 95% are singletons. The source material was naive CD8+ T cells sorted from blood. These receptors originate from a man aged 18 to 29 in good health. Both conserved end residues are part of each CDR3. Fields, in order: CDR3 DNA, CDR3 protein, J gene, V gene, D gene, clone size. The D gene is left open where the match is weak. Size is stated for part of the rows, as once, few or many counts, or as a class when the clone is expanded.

CDR3 DNA: TGCGCCAGCAGCCAAGAAGCGAAAACCGGGGGCGCGTTGTATGAGCAGTACTTC; CDR3 protein: CASSQEAKTGGALYEQYF; J gene: TRBJ2-5; V gene: TRBV4-3; D gene: .; clone size: once
CDR3 DNA: TGCGCCAGCAGTGGGACAGGGAGCACCTACGAGCAGTACTTC; CDR3 protein: CASSGTGSTYEQYF; J gene: TRBJ2-7; V gene: TRBV5-1; D gene: TRBD1; clone size: .
CDR3 DNA: TGTGCCTGGAGCGGAGTAGGGGGGATGAACACTGAAGCTTTCTTT; CDR3 protein: CAWSGVGGMNTEAFF; J gene: TRBJ1-1; V gene: TRBV30; D gene: .; clone size: .
CDR3 DNA: TGTGCCAGCAGTTTAAGAAATAGCAATCAGCCCCAGCATTTT; CDR3 protein: CASSLRNSNQPQHF; J gene: TRBJ1-5; V gene: TRBV27; D gene: .; clone size: .
CDR3 DNA: TGTGCCAGCAGTTACCCCGGGACAATGGGCACTGAAGCTTTCTTT; CDR3 protein: CASSYPGTMGTEAFF; J gene: TRBJ1-1; V gene: TRBV28; D gene: .; clone size: .
CDR3 DNA: TGCGCCAGCAGCCAAGGGCGGGAGGGCGGCGGGGAGCTGTTTTTT; CDR3 protein: CASSQGREGGGELFF; J gene: TRBJ2-2; V gene: TRBV4-1; D gene: TRBD2; clone size: .
CDR3 DNA: TGTGCCAGCAGTGACCCCCGGACTAGCGGGGGGGCGTACGAGCAGTACTTC; CDR3 protein: CASSDPRTSGGAYEQYF; J gene: TRBJ2-7; V gene: TRBV6-4; D gene: TRBD2; clone size: few
CDR3 DNA: TGTGCCAGCAGTGCTGGCGGCGGGTGGGAGACCCAGTACTTC; CDR3 protein: CASSAGGGWETQYF; J gene: TRBJ2-5; V gene: TRBV28; D gene: .; clone size: .
CDR3 DNA: TGTGCCAGCAGCTTAACACCGGGACAGGGAAACACCGGGGAGCTGTTTTTT; CDR3 protein: CASSLTPGQGNTGELFF; J gene: TRBJ2-2; V gene: TRBV7-6; D gene: TRBD1; clone size: .
CDR3 DNA: TGTGCCAGCAGCGTAGATGAGACCCAGTACTTC; CDR3 protein: CASSVDETQYF; J gene: TRBJ2-5; V gene: TRBV9; D gene: .; clone size: .
CDR3 DNA: TGTGCCACGCGAGACCGCAGAGAATCCTACGAGCAGTACTTC; CDR3 protein: CATRDRRESYEQYF; J gene: TRBJ2-7; V gene: TRBV19; D gene: .; clone size: .
CDR3 DNA: TGCGCCAGCAGTGATATACGGTTGGGGAATTCACCCCTCCACTTT; CDR3 protein: CASSDIRLGNSPLHF; J gene: TRBJ1-6; V gene: TRBV10-2; D gene: .; clone size: .
CDR3 DNA: TGTGCCAGCAGTCTTCACAGGGACGGACTGGTTGAGCAGTTCTTC; CDR3 protein: CASSLHRDGLVEQFF; J gene: TRBJ2-1; V gene: TRBV7-9; D gene: .; clone size: .
CDR3 DNA: TGTGCCAGCAGCTTAGCGGGGTACGGCTATAATTCACCCCTCCACTTT; CDR3 protein: CASSLAGYGYNSPLHF; J gene: TRBJ1-6; V gene: TRBV7-6; D gene: .; clone size: .
CDR3 DNA: TGTGCCAGTAGGCCGGGACAGGGAACCTACGAGCAGTACTTC; CDR3 protein: CASRPGQGTYEQYF; J gene: TRBJ2-7; V gene: TRBV19; D gene: TRBD1; clone size: once
CDR3 DNA: TGTGCCAGCAGTCCTACAGGGGGAAGCGAGACTGAAGCTTTCTTT; CDR3 protein: CASSPTGGSETEAFF; J gene: TRBJ1-1; V gene: TRBV27; D gene: TRBD1; clone size: .
CDR3 DNA: TGCAGCGTTGAACTCTCGAACACCGGGGAGCTGTTTTTT; CDR3 protein: CSVELSNTGELFF; J gene: TRBJ2-2; V gene: TRBV29-1; D gene: .; clone size: .
CDR3 DNA: TGTGCCAGTATGGGGAGCCCTGAAGCTTTCTTT; CDR3 protein: CASMGSPEAFF; J gene: TRBJ1-1; V gene: TRBV19; D gene: .; clone size: .
CDR3 DNA: TGTGCCAGCAGTTTTAACGCAGGTGCTTATTCACCCCTCCACTTT; CDR3 protein: CASSFNAGAYSPLHF; J gene: TRBJ1-6; V gene: TRBV28; D gene: .; clone size: .
CDR3 DNA: TGTGCCAGCAGCTCCCCATCTTACGAAGATACGCAGTATTTT; CDR3 protein: CASSSPSYEDTQYF; J gene: TRBJ2-3; V gene: TRBV13; D gene: .; clone size: .
CDR3 DNA: TGCGCCAGCAGTCCGAACACTGAAGCTTTCTTT; CDR3 protein: CASSPNTEAFF; J gene: TRBJ1-1; V gene: TRBV10-2; D gene: .; clone size: .
CDR3 DNA: TGTGCTAGCAGCTCCATAACCGGGGACCGAAGGAATCAGCCCCAGCATTTT; CDR3 protein: CASSSITGDRRNQPQHF; J gene: TRBJ1-5; V gene: TRBV7-7; D gene: .; clone size: .
CDR3 DNA: TGTGCCAGCAGCTTGGCCCTAGCGGGACACACCGGGGAGCTGTTTTTT; CDR3 protein: CASSLALAGHTGELFF; J gene: TRBJ2-2; V gene: TRBV5-4; D gene: TRBD2; clone size: .
CDR3 DNA: TGTGCCAGCAGTGAAATCGCATGGGAGGGAGGGAAGTACTTC; CDR3 protein: CASSEIAWEGGKYF; J gene: TRBJ2-7; V gene: TRBV6-1; D gene: TRBD2; clone size: .
CDR3 DNA: TGCAGTGCTAGCCAGGGGGGGTGGCTGTTTTTT; CDR3 protein: CSASQGGWLFF; J gene: TRBJ2-2; V gene: TRBV20-1; D gene: .; clone size: .
CDR3 DNA: TGTGCCAGCAGCAGTTCGGGGACAGGGATCTACGAGCAGTACTTC; CDR3 protein: CASSSSGTGIYEQYF; J gene: TRBJ2-7; V gene: TRBV7-9; D gene: TRBD1; clone size: .
CDR3 DNA: TGCAGCGTTGAAGAGAACAGGGACGAGCAGTACTTC; CDR3 protein: CSVEENRDEQYF; J gene: TRBJ2-7; V gene: TRBV29-1; D gene: .; clone size: .
CDR3 DNA: TGTGCCAGCAGCTTAGACGGGGGCCTCCAAGAGACCCAGTACTTC; CDR3 protein: CASSLDGGLQETQYF; J gene: TRBJ2-5; V gene: TRBV13; D gene: .; clone size: .
CDR3 DNA: TGTGCCAGCAGGCCAGGGGGTTCTTCTAACTATGGCTACACCTTC; CDR3 protein: CASRPGGSSNYGYTF; J gene: TRBJ1-2; V gene: TRBV7-9; D gene: TRBD1; clone size: .
CDR3 DNA: TGTGCCAGCAGCTCGGGCCCCGGGACAGGGGCCCCAGTCATCCACTTT; CDR3 protein: CASSSGPGTGAPVIHF; J gene: TRBJ1-6; V gene: TRBV7-6; D gene: TRBD1; clone size: .
CDR3 DNA: TGCGCCAGCAGCCAAGACGAATGGGACACCGGGGAGCTGTTTTTT; CDR3 protein: CASSQDEWDTGELFF; J gene: TRBJ2-2; V gene: TRBV4-1; D gene: .; clone size: .
CDR3 DNA: TGTGCCAGCAGCAAGGGACTAGCGGGAGTTAATGAGCAGTTCTTC; CDR3 protein: CASSKGLAGVNEQFF; J gene: TRBJ2-1; V gene: TRBV5-8; D gene: TRBD2; clone size: .
CDR3 DNA: TGCGCCGTGGGGGGAGGGCCCTACAATGAGCAGTTCTTC; CDR3 protein: CAVGGGPYNEQFF; J gene: TRBJ2-1; V gene: TRBV10-2; D gene: TRBD2; clone size: .
CDR3 DNA: TGTGCCAGCAGCGTGGACAGAATCTACGAGCAGTACTTC; CDR3 protein: CASSVDRIYEQYF; J gene: TRBJ2-7; V gene: TRBV11-2; D gene: .; clone size: .
CDR3 DNA: TGTGCCAGCAGACCACGCGGGACAGGGAACACTGAAGCTTTCTTT; CDR3 protein: CASRPRGTGNTEAFF; J gene: TRBJ1-1; V gene: TRBV14; D gene: TRBD1; clone size: .
CDR3 DNA: TGTGCCAGCAGCTTAGAGTCCGCCTACGAGCAGTACTTC; CDR3 protein: CASSLESAYEQYF; J gene: TRBJ2-7; V gene: TRBV11-2; D gene: .; clone size: .